Given below is one T cell receptor beta chain in context. Next came a second PCR, run for roughly 6 to 11 cycles, which used a sample-barcoded 5' primer along with a J-beta primer mix. TCRdb independently ran MiXCR on the 5' RACE reads; one entry per CDR3 protein. The sample records approximately 820,000 distinct CDR3 sequences, about 42% being singletons. These data belong to a study of blood T cells in healthy people across ages. CDR3 length equals 15 residues. Trimming cost V 2 bases and J 2 bases, with 11 bases left between them. Germline V lookup: CDR1 SNHLY, CDR2 FYNNEI. This TCR derives from a man between 60 and 75 years old in good health. Sequencing was done on a sample of blood. V and J are TRBV2 and TRBJ2-3, with D perhaps TRBD2 (5 bases). As DNA, the CDR3 is TGTGCCAGCAGTGAACGGAGGTGGGACACAGATACGCAGTATTTT. It yields the protein CASSERRWDTDTQYF. The whole variable domain, filled in from reference TRBV2 and TRBJ2-3, reads EPEVTQTPSHQVTQMGQEVILRCVPISNHLYFYWYRQILGQKVEFLVSFYNNEISEKSEIFDDQFSVERPDGSNFTLKIRSTKLEDSAMYFCASSERRWDTDTQYFGPGTRLTVL.